This T cell receptor beta chain was recovered during a study of shared clonotypes between healthy human individuals. Naive CD8 cells comprised CD45RO-negative, CCR7-positively selected cells, excluding terminally differentiated effector memory CD45RA+ cells. Assay used: immunoSEQ multiplex PCR; TCRdb lists only in-frame clones, some missing. The sample yields approximately 650,000 clones, nearly 97% seen once. The source material was naive CD8+ T cells sorted from blood. This receptor was taken from a woman aged 25 to 39 in good health.

The CDR3 nucleotides are TGTGCCAGCAGCTCCTATGGGGGCTCCTACAATGAGCAGTTCTTC. It specifies CASSSYGGSYNEQFF. The V call is TRBV28, the J call TRBJ2-1; D could derive from TRBD1 or TRBD2 (5 bases each). Germline lookup yields CDR1 MDHEN and CDR2 SYDVKM. CDR3 size: 15 residues. Trimming pared 6 bases from V and 0 bases from J, leaving 12 bases between.